The sequence of this TCR beta chain was determined in a study of Ad26.COV2.S vaccination and SARS-CoV-2 variants. Whole-study context: This donor came from the COV1001 trial of Ad26.COV2.S. General study points: Measures of TCR breadth and depth may have fallen short of total T cell responses.

This table comes from immunoSEQ multiplex PCR, and its TCRdb copy is limited to in-frame clones, with some not included. The sample lists about 410,000 clones; approximately 91% were seen once. Treatment meaning: 19 received Ad26.COV2.S at low or high dose, single or two shots; roughly 5 received placebo; per-sample allocation not given. Samples analyzed were those drawn on day 63 after the first vaccine or placebo injection. Cohort 1b enrolled adults aged 18-55 years in Boston. Vaccine was an Ad26 vector expressing Wuhan-strain SARS-CoV-2 spike. To note about this clone: Its antigen is unidentified.

The CDR3 covers 16 residues. Trimming took off 0 bases at V and 2 bases at J, with 11 bases between the two ends. The germline gives CDR1 LNHNV, CDR2 YYDKDF (reference sequence). The specimen comprised peripheral blood, sampled in a trial of Ad26.COV2.S vaccine versus placebo. The sequence was collected from a person between 18 and 59 years old who received the Ad26.COV2.S COVID-19 vaccine or a placebo. The rearrangement joins TRBV15 to TRBJ1-3; possibly TRBD1 for D (5 bases). CDR3 amino acids: CATSRDGGTPGNTIYF. The CDR3 coding sequence is TGTGCCACCAGCAGAGATGGAGGGACTCCTGGAAACACCATATATTTT.